What follows are 8 T cell receptor beta chains derived from one specimen sequenced in a study of T cell repertoires in cytomegalovirus infection. TCRdb used MiXCR to reprocess the reads, holding one entry per CDR3 protein. The sample includes approximately 190,000 distinct CDR3 sequences, 8% to 10% of them seen just once. Sequenced sample: PBMCs. These receptors were obtained from a human donor in good health (CMV status not recorded). Some clones in this sample may be carry-over from other donors' samples.

This clonotype appeared a few times. The CDR3 loop reads CSVRTGSNEQYF. DNA for the CDR3: TGCAGCGTCCGGACAGGCAGCAACGAGCAGTACTTC. V is TRBV29-1 and J is TRBJ2-7; 7 positions agree with TRBD1. The CDR3 contains 12 residues. The germline V gene has CDR1 SQVTM and CDR2 ANQGSEA. V trimming: 6 bases; J trimming: 5 bases; junction bases outside the gene matches: 7.

This clonotype was seen many times. The chain is built from TRBV19 and TRBJ1-1; tentative D call: TRBD1 (5 bases). V dropped 4 bases and J dropped 1 base, with 10 bases sitting between them. The CDR3 is 14 residues long. The V gene's germline CDR1 is LNHDA and CDR2 SQIVND (reference sequence). The CDR3 protein is CASSSGAPNTEAFF. DNA for the CDR3: TGTGCCAGTAGTAGCGGGGCGCCGAACACTGAAGCTTTCTTT.

V usage is TRBV7-9 and J usage is TRBJ2-3; 8 nucleotides agree with TRBD2. The CDR3 contains 15 residues. Per germline, CDR1 SEHNR and CDR2 FQNEAQ (reference sequence). With V trimmed by 0 bases and J by 3 bases, 2 bases remained unmatched. The CDR3 sequence: CASSLAIAGTDTQYF. The CDR3 DNA follows: TGTGCCAGCAGCTTAGCTATAGCGGGGACAGATACGCAGTATTTT. Full variable domain (missing parts from reference TRBV7-9 and TRBJ2-3): DTGVSQNPRHKITKRGQNVTFRCDPISEHNRLYWYRQTLGQGPEFLTYFQNEAQLEKSRLLSDRFSAERPKGSFSTLEIQRTEQGDSAMYLCASSLAIAGTDTQYFGPGTRLTVL.

The sample holds many counts of this clonotype. The chain employs TRBV5-6 and TRBJ1-6, with D possibly being TRBD1 (5 bases). Trimming shortened V by 2 bases and J by 7 bases, and 7 bases separated the two germline ends. From germline, CDR1 is SGHDT and CDR2 YYEEEE. This CDR3 region has 13 residues. The CDR3 spells CASSFWGNSPLHF. The CDR3 nucleotides are TGTGCCAGCAGCTTTTGGGGGAATTCACCCCTCCACTTT.

This clonotype was detected a few times. The rearrangement links TRBV9 to TRBJ1-1; D is perhaps TRBD1 (6 bases). The CDR3 runs to 14 residues. CDR1 and CDR2 (germline): SGDLS, YYNGEE. Between the trimmed V and J ends, which lost 4 bases and 4 bases, there was a span of 14 bases. Written as DNA, the CDR3 is TGTGCCAGCAGCACTACAGGGTTTAGCACTGAAGCTTTCTTT. As protein: CASSTTGFSTEAFF.

This clonotype appeared many times. V gene TRBV27 combines with J gene TRBJ2-7, with TRBD2 matching 9 bases. J was trimmed by 4 bases and V by 3 bases; bases with no gene match: 4. Per the germline V gene, CDR1 is MNHEY and CDR2 is SMNVEV (reference sequence). This CDR3 has 14 residues. The CDR3, as DNA: TGTGCCAGCAGTTTCCGCGGGAGGGGGTACGAGCAGTACTTC. This translates into CASSFRGRGYEQYF.

This clonotype was found many times. The chain joins TRBV7-2 to TRBJ2-6; 9 positions agree with TRBD1. Germline CDR1 is SGHTA and CDR2 is FQGNSA. The CDR3 contains 17 residues. V lost 1 base to trimming and J lost 2 bases; unmatched junction nucleotides: 3. CDR3 DNA sequence: TGTGCCAGCAGCTTAGTTGGGGACAGGGCTGGGGCCAACGTCCTGACTTTC. It encodes CASSLVGDRAGANVLTF. Full variable domain (remainder filled in from reference TRBV7-2 and TRBJ2-6): GAGVSQSPSNKVTEKGKDVELRCDPISGHTALYWYRQSLGQGLEFLIYFQGNSAPDKSGLPSDRFSAERTGGSVSTLTIQRTQQEDSAVYLCASSLVGDRAGANVLTFGAGSRLTVL.

There are a few counts of this clonotype. The rearrangement joins TRBV20-1 to TRBJ2-3, with 9 bases fitting TRBD2. Germline-derived CDR1 and CDR2 are DFQATT and SNEGSKA (reference sequence). This CDR3 spans 14 amino acids. Trimming cost V 5 bases and J 7 bases; bases outside gene matches: 10. The DNA of the CDR3 is TGCAGTGCTGGGGTTGGCGGGAGGGCTAATACGCAGTATTTT. Amino acid sequence: CSAGVGGRANTQYF.